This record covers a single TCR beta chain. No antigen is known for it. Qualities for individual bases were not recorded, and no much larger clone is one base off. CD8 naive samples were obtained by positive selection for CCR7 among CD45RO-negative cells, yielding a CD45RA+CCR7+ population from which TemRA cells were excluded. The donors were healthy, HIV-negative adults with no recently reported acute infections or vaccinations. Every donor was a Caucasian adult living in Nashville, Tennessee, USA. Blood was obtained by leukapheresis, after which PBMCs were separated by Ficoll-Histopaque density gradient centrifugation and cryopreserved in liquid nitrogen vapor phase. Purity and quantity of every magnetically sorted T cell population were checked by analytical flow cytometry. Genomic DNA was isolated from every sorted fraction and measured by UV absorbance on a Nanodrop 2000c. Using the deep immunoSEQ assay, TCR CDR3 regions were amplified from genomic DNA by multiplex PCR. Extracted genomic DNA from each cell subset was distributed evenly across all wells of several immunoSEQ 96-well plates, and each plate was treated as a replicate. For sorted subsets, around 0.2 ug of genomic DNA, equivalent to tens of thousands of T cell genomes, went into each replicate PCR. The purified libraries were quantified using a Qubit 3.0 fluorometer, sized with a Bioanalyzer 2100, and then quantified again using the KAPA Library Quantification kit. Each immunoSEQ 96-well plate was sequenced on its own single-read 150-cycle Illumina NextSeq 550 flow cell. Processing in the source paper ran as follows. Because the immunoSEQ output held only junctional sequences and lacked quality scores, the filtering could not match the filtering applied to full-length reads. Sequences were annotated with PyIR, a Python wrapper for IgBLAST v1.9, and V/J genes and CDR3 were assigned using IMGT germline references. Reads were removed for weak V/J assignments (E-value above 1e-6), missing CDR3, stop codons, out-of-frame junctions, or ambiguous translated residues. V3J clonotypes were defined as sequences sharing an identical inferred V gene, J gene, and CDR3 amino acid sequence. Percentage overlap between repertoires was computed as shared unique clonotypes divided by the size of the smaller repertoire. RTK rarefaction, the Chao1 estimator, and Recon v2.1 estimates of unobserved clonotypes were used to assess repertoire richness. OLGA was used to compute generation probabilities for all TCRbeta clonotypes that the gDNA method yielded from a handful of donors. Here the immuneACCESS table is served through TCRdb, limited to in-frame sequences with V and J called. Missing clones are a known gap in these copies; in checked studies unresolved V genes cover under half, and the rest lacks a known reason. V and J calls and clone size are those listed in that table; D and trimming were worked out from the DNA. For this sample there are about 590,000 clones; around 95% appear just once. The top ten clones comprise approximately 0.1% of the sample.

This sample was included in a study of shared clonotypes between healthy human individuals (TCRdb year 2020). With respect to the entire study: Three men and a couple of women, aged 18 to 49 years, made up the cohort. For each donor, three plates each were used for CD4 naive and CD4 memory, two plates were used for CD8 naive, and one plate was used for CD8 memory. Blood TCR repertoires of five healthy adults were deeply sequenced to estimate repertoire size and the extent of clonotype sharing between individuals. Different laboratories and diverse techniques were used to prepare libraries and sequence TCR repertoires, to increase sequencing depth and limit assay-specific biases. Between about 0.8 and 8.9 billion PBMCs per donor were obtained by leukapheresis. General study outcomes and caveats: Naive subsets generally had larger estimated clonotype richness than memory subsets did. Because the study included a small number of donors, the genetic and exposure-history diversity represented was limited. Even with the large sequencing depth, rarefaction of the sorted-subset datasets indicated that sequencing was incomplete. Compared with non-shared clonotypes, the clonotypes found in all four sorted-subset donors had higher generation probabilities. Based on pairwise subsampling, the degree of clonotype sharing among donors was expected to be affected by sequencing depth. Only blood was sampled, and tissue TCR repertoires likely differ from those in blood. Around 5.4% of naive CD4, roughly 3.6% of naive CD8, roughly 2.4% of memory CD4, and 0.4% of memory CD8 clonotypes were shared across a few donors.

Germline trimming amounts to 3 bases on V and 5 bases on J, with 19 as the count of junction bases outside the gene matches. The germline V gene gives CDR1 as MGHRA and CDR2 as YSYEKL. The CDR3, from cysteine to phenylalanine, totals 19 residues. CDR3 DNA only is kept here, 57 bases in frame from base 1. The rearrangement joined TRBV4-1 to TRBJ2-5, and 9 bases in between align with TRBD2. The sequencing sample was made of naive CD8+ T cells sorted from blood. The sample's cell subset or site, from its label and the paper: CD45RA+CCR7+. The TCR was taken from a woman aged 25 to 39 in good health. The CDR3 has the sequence CASSQTTGEAGGPGETQYF. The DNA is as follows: TGCGCCAGCAGCCAGACTACCGGGGAAGCGGGAGGTCCGGGGGAGACCCAGTACTTC.